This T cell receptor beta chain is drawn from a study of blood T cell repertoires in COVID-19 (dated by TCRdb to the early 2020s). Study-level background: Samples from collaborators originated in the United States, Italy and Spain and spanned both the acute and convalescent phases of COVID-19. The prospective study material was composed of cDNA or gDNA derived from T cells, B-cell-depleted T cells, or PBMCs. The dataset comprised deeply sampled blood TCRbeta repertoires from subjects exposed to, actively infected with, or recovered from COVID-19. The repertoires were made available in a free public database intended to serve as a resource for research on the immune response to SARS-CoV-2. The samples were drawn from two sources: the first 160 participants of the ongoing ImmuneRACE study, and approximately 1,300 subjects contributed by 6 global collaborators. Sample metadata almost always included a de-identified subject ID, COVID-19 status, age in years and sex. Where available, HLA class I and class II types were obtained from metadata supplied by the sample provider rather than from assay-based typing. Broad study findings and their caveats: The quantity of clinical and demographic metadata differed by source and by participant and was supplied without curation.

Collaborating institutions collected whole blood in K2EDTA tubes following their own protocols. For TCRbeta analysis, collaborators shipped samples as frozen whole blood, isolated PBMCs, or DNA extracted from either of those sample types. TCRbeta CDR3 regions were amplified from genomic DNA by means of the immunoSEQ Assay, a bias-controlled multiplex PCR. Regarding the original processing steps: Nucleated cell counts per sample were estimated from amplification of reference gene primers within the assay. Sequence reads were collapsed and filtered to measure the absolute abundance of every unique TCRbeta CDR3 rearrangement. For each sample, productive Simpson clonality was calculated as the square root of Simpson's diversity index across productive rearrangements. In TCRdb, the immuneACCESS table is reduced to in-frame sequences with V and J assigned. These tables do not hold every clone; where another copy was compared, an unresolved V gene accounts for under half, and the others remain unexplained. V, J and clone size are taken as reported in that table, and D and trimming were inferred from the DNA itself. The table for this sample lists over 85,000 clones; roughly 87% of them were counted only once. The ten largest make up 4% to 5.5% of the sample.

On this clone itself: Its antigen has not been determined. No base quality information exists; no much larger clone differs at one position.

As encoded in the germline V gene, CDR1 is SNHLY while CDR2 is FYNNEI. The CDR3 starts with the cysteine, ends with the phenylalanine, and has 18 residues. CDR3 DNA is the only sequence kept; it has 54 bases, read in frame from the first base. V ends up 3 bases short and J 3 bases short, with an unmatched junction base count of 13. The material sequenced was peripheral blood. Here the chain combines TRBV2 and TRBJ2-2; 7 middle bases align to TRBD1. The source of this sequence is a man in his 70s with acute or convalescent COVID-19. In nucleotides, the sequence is TGTGCCAGCAGTGACTTAGTCGCCAGGGGGAGTGACACCGGGGAGCTGTTTTTT. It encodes CASSDLVARGSDTGELFF. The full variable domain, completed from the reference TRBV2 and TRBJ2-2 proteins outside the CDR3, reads EPEVTQTPSHQVTQMGQEVILRCVPISNHLYFYWYRQILGQKVEFLVSFYNNEISEKSEIFDDQFSVERPDGSNFTLKIRSTKLEDSAMYFCASSDLVARGSDTGELFFGEGSRLTVL.